This record looks at one TCR beta chain sequence and its context. The CDR3 extends over 14 amino acids. Germline CDR1 reads SGHTA; CDR2 reads FQGNSA. V lost 3 bases and J lost 6, with 12 bases in between. PCR amplification relied on 60 Vbeta primers (plus 13 Jbeta primers). This table comes from immunoSEQ multiplex PCR, and its TCRdb copy is limited to in-frame clones, with some not included. Among 150,000 to 250,000 clones, 85% were seen once, and the ten largest hold about 2%. The data derive from a study of cytomegalovirus exposure and HLA in healthy donors. This clonotype was obtained from a woman aged 50 to 60 in good health and CMV-seronegative. Sequencing was carried out using PBMCs. The genes are TRBV7-2 and TRBJ2-4; D is unclear. The CDR3 DNA reads TGTGCCAGCAGCTTTAACGCGCCTCCAAACATTCAGTACTTC. Its translation: CASSFNAPPNIQYF. The variable domain in full, with the rest retrieved from reference TRBV7-2 and TRBJ2-4, is GAGVSQSPSNKVTEKGKDVELRCDPISGHTALYWYRQSLGQGLEFLIYFQGNSAPDKSGLPSDRFSAERTGGSVSTLTIQRTQQEDSAVYLCASSFNAPPNIQYFGAGTRLSVL.